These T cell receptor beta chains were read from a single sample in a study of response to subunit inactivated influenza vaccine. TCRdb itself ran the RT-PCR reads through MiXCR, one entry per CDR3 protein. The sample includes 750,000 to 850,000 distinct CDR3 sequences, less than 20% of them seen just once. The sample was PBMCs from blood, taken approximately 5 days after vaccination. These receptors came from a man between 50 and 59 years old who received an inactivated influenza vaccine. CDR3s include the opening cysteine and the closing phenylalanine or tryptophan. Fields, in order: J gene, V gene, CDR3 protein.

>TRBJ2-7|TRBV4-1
CASSQDQGRGYEQYF
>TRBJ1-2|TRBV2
CASRGGHRGDFYGYTF
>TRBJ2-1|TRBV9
CASSLSSGRALDEQFF
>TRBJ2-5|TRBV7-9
CASSPPGQVTQYF
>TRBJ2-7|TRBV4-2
CASSQDRAGDYEQYF
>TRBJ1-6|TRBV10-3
CAISESMEGWSPLHF
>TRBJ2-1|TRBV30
CAWSWGIHEQFF
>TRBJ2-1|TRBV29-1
CSVVPTGGPNEQFF
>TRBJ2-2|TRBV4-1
CASSQEQDTGELFF
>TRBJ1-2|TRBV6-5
CASSYSGTGRDGYTF
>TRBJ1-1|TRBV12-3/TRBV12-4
CASTAAWNTEAFF
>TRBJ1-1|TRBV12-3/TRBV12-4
CASDSGDVPNTEAFF
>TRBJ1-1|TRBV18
CASSEGVGAEAFF
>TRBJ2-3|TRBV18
CASSPLIMGGGTDTQYF
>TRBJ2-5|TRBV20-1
CSARRLAGAIQETQYF